These 3 T cell receptor beta chains originate from one sample sequenced in a study of blood T cell repertoires in COVID-19. Assay: immunoSEQ multiplex PCR; the TCRdb copy retains only in-frame clones and omits some. The sample lists 40,000 to 55,000 clones; about 88% were seen once. Source material: peripheral blood. These receptor sequences come from a human donor in a cohort sampled during active COVID-19.

The J gene is TRBJ2-5, the V gene TRBV6-5, with 13 bases lining up with TRBD2. Germline assignment: CDR1 MNHEY and CDR2 SVGAGI. This CDR3 has 15 amino acids. The J segment lost 5 bases and the V segment lost 6 bases, leaving 6 bases of the junction unmatched. CDR3 DNA sequence: TGTGCCAGCAGCCGAACTAGCGGGGGGGCGGAGACCCAGTACTTC. Encoded protein: CASSRTSGGAETQYF.

The V and J genes are TRBV4-3 and TRBJ2-2, with D perhaps TRBD1 (6 bases). Germline CDR1 is LGHNA and CDR2 is YSLEER. CDR3 length: 14 residues. The V gene lost 8 bases and the J gene lost 4 bases, with 14 bases spanning the gap. In nucleotides, the CDR3 is TGCGCCAGCTCCTTGGGGGCCCTCACCGGGGAGCTGTTTTTT. Its translation: CASSLGALTGELFF.

The chain is built from TRBV3-1 (or the pseudogene TRBV3-2) and TRBJ2-7, with 15 nucleotides matching TRBD2. Per germline, CDR1 LGHDT and CDR2 YNNKEL (reference sequence). J lost 9 bases, V lost 4 bases, and 7 bases had no gene match. CDR3 size: 15 residues. The CDR3 sequence is CASSRGLAGGEGQYF. The DNA of the CDR3 is TGTGCCAGCAGCCGTGGACTAGCGGGGGGGGAAGGGCAGTACTTC.